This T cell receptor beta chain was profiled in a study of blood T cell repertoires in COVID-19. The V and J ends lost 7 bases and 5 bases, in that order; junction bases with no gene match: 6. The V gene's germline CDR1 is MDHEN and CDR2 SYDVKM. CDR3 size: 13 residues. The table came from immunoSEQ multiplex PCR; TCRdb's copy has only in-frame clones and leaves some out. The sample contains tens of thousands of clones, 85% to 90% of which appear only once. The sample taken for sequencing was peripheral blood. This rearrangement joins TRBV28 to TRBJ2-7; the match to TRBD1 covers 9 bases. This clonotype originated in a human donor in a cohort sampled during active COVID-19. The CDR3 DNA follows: TGTGCCAGCACCAACAGGGGGCCCCACGAGCAGTACTTC. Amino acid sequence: CASTNRGPHEQYF.